This TCR beta chain was sequenced in a study of blood T cell repertoires in COVID-19. The overall study: COVID-19 samples from acute and convalescent phases originated in the United States, Italy and Spain.

Only in-frame clones appear in the TCRdb table, and some are missing; sequencing was by immunoSEQ multiplex PCR. This sample has about 100,000 clones, with about 89% found just once. V lost 3 bases to trimming and J lost 3 bases; unmatched junction nucleotides: 3. This CDR3 is built from 14 residues. In germline, CDR1 is SGDLS, CDR2 YYNGEE. The sequence was collected from a man over 45 with active COVID-19. Sample: peripheral blood. V and J are TRBV9 and TRBJ2-3; 8 bases line up with TRBD1. In DNA, the CDR3 is TGTGCCAGCAGCGGCAGACAGGGGACAGATACGCAGTATTTT. It specifies CASSGRQGTDTQYF.